This TCR beta chain emerged from a study of Tregs in tolerant kidney transplant recipients. Study-wide results and limits: Activated donor B cell expansion appeared to reveal the most relevant donor-specific TCRbeta repertoire. The small number of patients limits these findings pending further validation.

With regard to this clone: Antigen: not known. Read data end 3 residues before the CDR3 end; the end is taken from the germline J gene.

Assay: immunoSEQ multiplex PCR; the TCRdb copy retains only in-frame clones and omits some. The specimen's table records about 48,000 clones. Unstimulated regulatory T cells (CD4+CD25+CD127-), CD4+CD25- non-regulatory cells, CD4 and CD8 cells were FACS-sorted from thawed PBMCs. Looked up from germline, CDR1 is SGHRS and CDR2 is YFSETQ. The CDR3 spans 19 residues. V was clipped by 0 bases and J by 3 bases, with 22 bases between them. The V and J genes are TRBV5-1 and TRBJ2-4; maybe TRBD1 (7 bases). This receptor was taken from a human donor who received a combined kidney and bone marrow transplant. The source was CD4+ T cells from blood, collected before the transplant. CDR3 sequence reads: CASSLVPGQGGWGKNIQYF. CDR3 DNA (partial): TGCGCCAGCAGCTTGGTCCCTGGGCAGGGGGGATGGGGCAAAAACATT.